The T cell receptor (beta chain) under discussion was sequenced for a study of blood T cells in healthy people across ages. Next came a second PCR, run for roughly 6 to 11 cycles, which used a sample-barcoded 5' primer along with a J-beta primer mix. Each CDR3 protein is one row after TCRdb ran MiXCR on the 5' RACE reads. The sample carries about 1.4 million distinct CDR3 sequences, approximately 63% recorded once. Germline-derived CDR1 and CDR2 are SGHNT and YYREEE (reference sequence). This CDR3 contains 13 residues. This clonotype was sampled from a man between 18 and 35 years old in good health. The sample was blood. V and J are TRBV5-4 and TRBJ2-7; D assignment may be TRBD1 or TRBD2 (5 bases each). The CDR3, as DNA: TGTACCAACAGCCCCGTGGGGACGAGCGAGCAGTACTTC. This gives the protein CTNSPVGTSEQYF. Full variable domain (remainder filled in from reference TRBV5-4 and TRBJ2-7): ETGVTQSPTHLIKTRGQQVTLRCSSQSGHNTVSWYQQALGQGPQFIFQYYREEENGRGNFPPRFSGLQFPNYSSELNVNALELDDSALYLCTNSPVGTSEQYFGPGTRLTVT.